This T cell receptor beta chain was recorded in a study of neoadjuvant anti-PD-1 for oral cavity cancer. Study context: Patients without progression got a fourth dose around day 43.

Patients were newly diagnosed with stage II-IVA oral cavity squamous cell carcinoma without prior systemic or radiation treatment. Cohort: HPV-negative, locally advanced oral cavity squamous cell carcinoma patients. Germline assignment: CDR1 SGHRS and CDR2 YFSETQ. This CDR3 spans 14 amino acids. The V end was cut by 3 bases, the J end by 2 bases, with 11 bases between. Generated by immunoSEQ multiplex PCR, the TCRdb table keeps only in-frame clones and is missing some. The table has roughly 13,000 clones, 60% to 75% seen once. The specimen comprised PBMCs, sampled before nivolumab (anti-PD-1) treatment. This chain connects TRBV5-1 to TRBJ2-5, with D possibly being TRBD1 (5 bases). The sequence was collected from a person aged 35 to 85 with oral cavity squamous cell carcinoma. The CDR3 DNA reads as TGCGCCAGCAGCTCCGGACATGTACAAGAGACCCAGTACTTC. As protein: CASSSGHVQETQYF.